This T cell receptor (beta chain) comes out of a study of blood T cell repertoires in COVID-19. The trim removed 4 bases at V and 0 bases at J, leaving 1 base unmatched. Germline V gives CDR1 SQVTM, CDR2 ANQGSEA. CDR3 size: 15 residues. The assay was immunoSEQ multiplex PCR, and TCRdb's table has in-frame clones only and misses some. The repertoire holds some 150,000 clones, with around four fifths as singletons. The chain combines TRBV29-1 with TRBJ2-1, with TRBD2 matching over 12 bases. The sequenced sample consisted of peripheral blood. The receptor was derived from a man between 65 and 85 years old with acute or convalescent COVID-19. The CDR3 DNA reads TGCAGCGTTGCGACTAGCGGGGGCTCCTACAATGAGCAGTTCTTC. This codes for CSVATSGGSYNEQFF.